This T cell receptor (beta chain) was recovered during a study of T cells in Graves' hyperthyroidism and ophthalmopathy. Study summary: Peripheral blood was taken when the disease was first diagnosed, before any treatment began. Study-level results: By a 13 V-J model, ophthalmopathy was set apart from stable hyperthyroidism. Ophthalmopathy, which appeared later, was predicted by the model a median around 6.5 months before onset.

This CDR3 contains 16 residues. From germline, CDR1 is MNHNS and CDR2 SASEGT. The ends were cut back, 6 bases at V and 5 bases at J, with 22 bases in the middle. TCR beta CDR3 regions were amplified from RNA transcripts. The HTBI set primed first-round TCR CDR3 RT-PCR. TCRdb used MiXCR to reprocess the multiplex PCR reads, holding one entry per CDR3 protein. The sample yields 300,000 to 350,000 distinct CDR3 sequences, roughly 20% seen once. Note on this clonotype: Antigen unknown.

Source material: blood. The chain has TRBV6-1 and TRBJ1-1, with D unclear. The sequence derives from a woman between 40 and 50 years old with Graves' ophthalmopathy. The CDR3 DNA reads as TGTGCCAGCAGCGTACCATGGGAGGGCAGGAATACTGAAGCTTTCTTT. As protein: CASSVPWEGRNTEAFF.